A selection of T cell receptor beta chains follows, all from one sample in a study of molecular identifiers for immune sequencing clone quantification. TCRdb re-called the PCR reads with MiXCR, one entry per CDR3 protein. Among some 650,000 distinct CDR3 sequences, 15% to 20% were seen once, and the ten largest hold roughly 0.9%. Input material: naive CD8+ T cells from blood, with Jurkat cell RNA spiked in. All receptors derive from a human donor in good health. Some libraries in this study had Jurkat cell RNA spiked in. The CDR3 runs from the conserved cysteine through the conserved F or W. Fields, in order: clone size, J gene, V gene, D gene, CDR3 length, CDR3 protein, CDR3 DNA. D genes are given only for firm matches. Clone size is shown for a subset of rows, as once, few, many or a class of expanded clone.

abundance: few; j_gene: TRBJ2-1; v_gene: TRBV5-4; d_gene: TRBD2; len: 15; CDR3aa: CASSLPSGGNNEQFF; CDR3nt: TGTGCCAGCAGCTTGCCTAGCGGGGGTAACAATGAGCAGTTCTTC
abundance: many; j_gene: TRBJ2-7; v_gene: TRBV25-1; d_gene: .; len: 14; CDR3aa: CASSVLEGPYEQYF; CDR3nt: TGTGCCAGCAGTGTGCTTGAGGGACCCTACGAGCAGTACTTC
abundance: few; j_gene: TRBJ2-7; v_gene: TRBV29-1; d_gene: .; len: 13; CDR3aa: CSVETGNNYEQYF; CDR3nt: TGCAGCGTGGAAACAGGGAATAACTACGAGCAGTACTTC
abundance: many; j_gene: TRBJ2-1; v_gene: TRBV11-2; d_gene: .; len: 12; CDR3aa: CASSLYRNEQFF; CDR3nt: TGTGCCAGCAGCTTGTACCGGAATGAGCAGTTCTTC
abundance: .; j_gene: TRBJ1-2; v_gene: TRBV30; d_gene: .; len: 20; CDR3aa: CAWSDSHRDSPFHTNYGYTF; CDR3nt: TGTGCCTGGAGTGACTCTCACCGGGACTCACCTTTTCATACTAACTATGGCTACACCTTC
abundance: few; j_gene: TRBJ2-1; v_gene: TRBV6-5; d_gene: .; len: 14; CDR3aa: CASTSRGNFNEQFF; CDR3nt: TGTGCCAGCACCTCTCGGGGGAACTTCAATGAGCAGTTCTTC
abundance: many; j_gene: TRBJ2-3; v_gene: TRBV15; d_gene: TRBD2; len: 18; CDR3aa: CATSRDRLAGVLTDTQYF; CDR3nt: TGTGCCACCAGCAGAGATCGGCTAGCGGGAGTGTTAACAGATACGCAGTATTTT
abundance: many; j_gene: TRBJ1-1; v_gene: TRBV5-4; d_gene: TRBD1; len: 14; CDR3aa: CASSEGQGLTEAFF; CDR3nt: TGTGCCAGCAGCGAGGGACAGGGGCTCACTGAAGCTTTCTTT
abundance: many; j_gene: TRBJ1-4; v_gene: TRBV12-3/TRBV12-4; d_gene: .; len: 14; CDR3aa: CASRGGGLGEKLFF; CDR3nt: TGTGCCAGCAGGGGCGGGGGACTGGGGGAAAAACTGTTTTTT
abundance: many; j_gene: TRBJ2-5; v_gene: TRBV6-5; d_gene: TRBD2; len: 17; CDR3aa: CASSYSAGGPVQETQYF; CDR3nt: TGTGCCAGCAGTTACTCGGCGGGAGGCCCCGTCCAAGAGACCCAGTACTTC
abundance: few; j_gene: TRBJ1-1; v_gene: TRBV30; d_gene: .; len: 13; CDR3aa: CACWRKDGTEAFF; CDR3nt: TGTGCCTGTTGGAGGAAGGACGGCACTGAAGCTTTCTTT
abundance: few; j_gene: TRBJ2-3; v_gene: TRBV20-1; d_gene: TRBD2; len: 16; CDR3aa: CSANGPSGRSPDTQYF; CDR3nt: TGCAGTGCTAACGGCCCTAGCGGGAGGTCCCCTGATACGCAGTATTTT
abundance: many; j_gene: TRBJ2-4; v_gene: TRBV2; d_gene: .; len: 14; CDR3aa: CASSEVADKNIQYF; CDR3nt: TGTGCCAGCAGTGAAGTGGCAGATAAAAACATTCAGTACTTC
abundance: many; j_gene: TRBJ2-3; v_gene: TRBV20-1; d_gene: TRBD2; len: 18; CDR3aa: CSASGTSAHSRGTDTQYF; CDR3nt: TGCAGTGCTAGTGGGACTAGCGCCCACAGTCGCGGCACAGATACGCAGTATTTT
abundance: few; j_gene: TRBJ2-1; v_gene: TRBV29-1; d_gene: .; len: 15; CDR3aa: CSVAGLPSSYNEQFF; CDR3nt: TGCAGCGTGGCAGGGCTACCCAGCTCCTACAATGAGCAGTTCTTC
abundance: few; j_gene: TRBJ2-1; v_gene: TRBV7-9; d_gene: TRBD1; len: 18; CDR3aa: CASSLGPGTGKPTNEQFF; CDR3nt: TGTGCCAGCAGCTTAGGTCCCGGGACAGGGAAACCGACCAATGAGCAGTTCTTC
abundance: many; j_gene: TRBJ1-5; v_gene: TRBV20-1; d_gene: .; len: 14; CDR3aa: CSARDRGQGQPQHF; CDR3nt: TGCAGTGCTAGAGATCGGGGGCAGGGGCAGCCCCAGCATTTT
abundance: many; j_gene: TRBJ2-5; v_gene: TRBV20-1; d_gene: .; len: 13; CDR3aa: CSAPGGEEETQYF; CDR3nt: TGCAGTGCCCCAGGAGGGGAGGAAGAGACCCAGTACTTC
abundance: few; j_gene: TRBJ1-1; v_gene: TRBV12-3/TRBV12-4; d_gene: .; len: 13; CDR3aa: CASSLLGEGEAFF; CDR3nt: TGTGCCAGCAGTTTATTGGGGGAAGGGGAAGCTTTCTTT
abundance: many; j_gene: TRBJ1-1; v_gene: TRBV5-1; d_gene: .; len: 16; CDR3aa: CASSYPTGSLNTEAFF; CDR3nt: TGCGCCAGCAGCTACCCAACAGGGTCATTGAACACTGAAGCTTTCTTT
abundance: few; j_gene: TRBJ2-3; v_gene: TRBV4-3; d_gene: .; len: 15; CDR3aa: CASSQDRSSTDTQYF; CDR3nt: TGCGCCAGCAGCCAAGATCGGAGTAGCACAGATACGCAGTATTTT
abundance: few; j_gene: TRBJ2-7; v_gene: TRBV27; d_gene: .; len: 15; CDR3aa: CASSQAWGSGYEQYF; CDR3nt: TGTGCCAGCAGTCAAGCCTGGGGAAGCGGGTACGAGCAGTACTTC